These T cell receptor beta chains were read from a single sample in a study of cytomegalovirus exposure and HLA in healthy donors. Only in-frame clones appear in the TCRdb table, and some are missing; sequencing was by immunoSEQ multiplex PCR. This table holds approximately 200,000 clones, 78% found once. Sequencing was done on a sample of PBMCs. Every receptor here comes from a young woman in good health and CMV-seropositive. Both conserved end residues are part of each CDR3. The D gene is left open where the match is weak. The size entry is marked missing in some rows and otherwise reads once, few, many or a size class.

TRBD2,TRBV7-9,NA,TRBJ2-5,CASRYSASGTSGDRETQYF,TGTGCCAGCAGATATTCTGCTTCCGGGACTAGCGGGGATCGGGAGACCCAGTACTTC
TRBD2,TRBV6-5,NA,TRBJ2-1,CASSYASGRADEQFF,TGTGCCAGCAGTTACGCTAGCGGGAGGGCCGATGAGCAGTTCTTC
NA,TRBV7-9,NA,TRBJ1-4,CASSIKGEANEKLFF,TGTGCCAGCAGCATAAAGGGAGAAGCTAATGAAAAACTGTTTTTT
TRBD2,TRBV7-2,NA,TRBJ2-7,CASKTSGGTLYEQYF,TGTGCCAGCAAAACTAGCGGGGGGACACTCTACGAGCAGTACTTC
NA,TRBV28,NA,TRBJ1-2,CASSLLGEDYGYTF,TGTGCCAGCAGTTTATTAGGGGAGGATTATGGCTACACCTTC
NA,TRBV6-6,NA,TRBJ1-2,CASSRTTSSGYPF,TGTGCCAGCAGCCGCACGACATCTTCTGGCTACCCCTTC
NA,TRBV6-6,NA,TRBJ1-5,CASSPRAASRGQPQHF,TGTGCCAGCAGCCCACGGGCGGCTTCTAGGGGTCAGCCCCAGCATTTT
NA,TRBV5-1,NA,TRBJ1-3,CASSLGNTNLGNTIYF,TGCGCCAGCAGCTTGGGGAATACTAATCTGGGAAACACCATATATTTT
TRBD1,TRBV7-2,NA,TRBJ1-5,CASSLGQGSQPQHF,TGTGCCAGCAGTCTAGGACAGGGTAGTCAGCCCCAGCATTTT
TRBD1,TRBV7-9,NA,TRBJ2-1,CASSLHHGDSSYNEQFF,TGTGCCAGCAGCTTACACCACGGGGACAGCTCCTACAATGAGCAGTTCTTC
NA,TRBV7-8,NA,TRBJ1-4,CASSPGGDLLEKLFF,TGTGCCAGCAGCCCTGGAGGGGACCTCCTGGAAAAACTGTTTTTT
TRBD1,TRBV19,NA,TRBJ1-1,CASSVGQLNTEAFF,TGTGCCAGTAGTGTGGGACAGCTGAACACTGAAGCTTTCTTT
NA,TRBV6-1,NA,TRBJ1-2,CASSEPDRNYGYTF,TGTGCCAGCAGTGAACCCGACAGAAACTATGGCTACACCTTC
TRBD2,TRBV4-2,few,TRBJ2-3,CASSRRLAGDTQYF,TGTGCCAGCAGCCGACGACTAGCGGGAGATACGCAGTATTTT
NA,TRBV6-5,NA,TRBJ1-2,CASSRNNYGYTF,TGTGCCAGCTCGAGGAATAACTATGGCTACACCTTC
NA,TRBV7-2,NA,TRBJ2-7,CASSSPAGGQYF,TGTGCCAGCAGCTCTCCCGCGGGTGGGCAGTACTTC
NA,TRBV15,NA,TRBJ1-3,CATGTDRHSGNTIYF,TGTGCCACCGGGACCGACAGGCACTCTGGAAACACCATATATTTT
NA,TRBV2,NA,TRBJ1-1,CATIQDMNTEAFF,TGTGCCACCATACAGGACATGAACACTGAAGCTTTCTTT
NA,TRBV7-2,few,TRBJ2-7,CASSQVQGRPEQYF,TGTGCCAGCAGTCAGGTGCAGGGGAGACCCGAGCAGTACTTC
NA,TRBV7-8,NA,TRBJ2-3,CASSLVPGTDTQYF,TGTGCCAGCAGCTTAGTTCCGGGTACAGATACGCAGTATTTT
NA,TRBV7-9,once,TRBJ1-2,CASSFTGYGYTF,TGTGCCAGCAGCTTTACGGGCTATGGCTACACCTTC
NA,TRBV4-1,NA,TRBJ1-1,CASSLEGSRKTEAFF,TGCGCCAGCAGCCTGGAGGGCTCCCGAAAAACTGAAGCTTTCTTT
NA,TRBV19,NA,TRBJ1-1,CASISLTNTEAFF,TGTGCCAGTATTAGCTTGACGAACACTGAAGCTTTCTTT
NA,TRBV28,NA,TRBJ2-6,CASSGRGIGSGANVLTF,TGTGCCAGCAGCGGCCGGGGGATTGGCTCTGGGGCCAACGTCCTGACTTTC
NA,TRBV15,NA,TRBJ2-1,CATSDKRRARGNEQFF,TGTGCCACCAGTGACAAAAGGAGGGCCCGGGGCAATGAGCAGTTCTTC
NA,TRBV29-1,NA,TRBJ1-4,CSVDPTGRNEKLFF,TGCAGCGTTGATCCCACAGGGCGGAATGAAAAACTGTTTTTT
NA,TRBV7-9,few,TRBJ1-5,CASSWPNQPQHF,TGTGCCAGCAGCTGGCCAAATCAGCCCCAGCATTTT
TRBD1,TRBV19,few,TRBJ2-1,CASSLTQGAFGEQFF,TGTGCCAGTAGTCTAACACAGGGGGCGTTCGGTGAGCAGTTCTTC